This T cell receptor beta chain comes out of a study of human T cells and chemical hapten exposure. Each CDR3 protein is one row after TCRdb ran MiXCR on the RACE reads. This table has 65,000 to 85,000 distinct CDR3 sequences, 10% to 15% appearing once. This clonotype has a handful of counts. As to time point: patch test 1, 2 weeks after DPC sensitization. The treatment denotes: therapeutic diphenylcyclopropenone sensitization with weekly scalp DPC. With 6 bases clipped from V and 4 bases from J, the junction kept 4 bases outside the gene matches. This CDR3 has 13 amino acids. CDR1 and CDR2 (germline): SNHLY, FYNNEI.

Sequences were derived from whole blood, sampled in connection with sensitization to the hapten diphenylcyclopropenone (DPC). The TCR comes from a woman aged 55-69 years with alopecia areata. Some clones in this sample may be carry-over from other donors' samples. V and J are TRBV2 and TRBJ1-2, with 8 positions matching TRBD1. The CDR3 nucleotides read TGTGCCAGCAGGGGGGACAGGATCTATGGCTACACCTTC. It encodes CASRGDRIYGYTF.